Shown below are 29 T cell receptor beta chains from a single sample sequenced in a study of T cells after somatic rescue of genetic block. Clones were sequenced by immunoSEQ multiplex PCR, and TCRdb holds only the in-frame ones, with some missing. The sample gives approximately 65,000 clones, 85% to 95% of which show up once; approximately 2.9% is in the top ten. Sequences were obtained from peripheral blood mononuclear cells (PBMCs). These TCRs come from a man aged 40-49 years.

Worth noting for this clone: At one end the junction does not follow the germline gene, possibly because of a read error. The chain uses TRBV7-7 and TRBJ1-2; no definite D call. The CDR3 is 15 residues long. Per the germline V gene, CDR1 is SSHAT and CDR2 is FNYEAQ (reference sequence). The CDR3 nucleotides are TGTGCTAGCAGCTTAAGCCCCCGCCCGCCTTTTGGCTACACCTTC. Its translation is CASSLSPRPPFGYTF.

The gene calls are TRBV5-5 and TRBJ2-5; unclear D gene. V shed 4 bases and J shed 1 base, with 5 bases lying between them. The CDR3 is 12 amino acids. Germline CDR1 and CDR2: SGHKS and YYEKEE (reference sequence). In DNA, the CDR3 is TGTGCCAGCAGCACTCTCCAAGAGACCCAGTACTTC. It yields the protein CASSTLQETQYF.

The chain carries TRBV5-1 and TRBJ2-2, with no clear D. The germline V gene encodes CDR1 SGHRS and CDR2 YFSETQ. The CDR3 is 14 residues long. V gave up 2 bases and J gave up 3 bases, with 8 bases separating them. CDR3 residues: CASSLWPHTGELFF. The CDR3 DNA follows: TGCGCCAGCAGCTTATGGCCCCACACCGGGGAGCTGTTTTTT.

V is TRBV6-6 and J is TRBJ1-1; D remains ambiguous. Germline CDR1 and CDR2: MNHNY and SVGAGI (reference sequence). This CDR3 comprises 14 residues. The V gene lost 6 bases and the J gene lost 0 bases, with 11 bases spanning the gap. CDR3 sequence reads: CASSPRPMNTEAFF. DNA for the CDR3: TGTGCCAGCAGCCCGAGGCCCATGAACACTGAAGCTTTCTTT.

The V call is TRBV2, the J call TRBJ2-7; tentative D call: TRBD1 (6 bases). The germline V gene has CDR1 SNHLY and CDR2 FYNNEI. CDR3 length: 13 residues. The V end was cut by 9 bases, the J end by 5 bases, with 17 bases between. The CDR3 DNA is TGTGCCAGTTGGGCAGGGGTTTGGAACGAGCAGTACTTC. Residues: CASWAGVWNEQYF.

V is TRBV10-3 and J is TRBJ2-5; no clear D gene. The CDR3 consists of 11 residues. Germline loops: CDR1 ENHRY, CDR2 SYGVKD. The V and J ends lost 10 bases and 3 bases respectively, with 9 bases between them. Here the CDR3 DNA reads TGTGCCACCCGACGGGAAGAGACCCAGTACTTC. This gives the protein CATRREETQYF.

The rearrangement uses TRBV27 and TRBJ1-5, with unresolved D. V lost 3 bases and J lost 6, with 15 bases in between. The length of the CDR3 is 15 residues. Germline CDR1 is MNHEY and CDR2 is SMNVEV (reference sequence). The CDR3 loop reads CASSLISARGQPQHF. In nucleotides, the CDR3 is TGTGCCAGCAGTTTGATATCGGCTCGGGGTCAGCCCCAGCATTTT.

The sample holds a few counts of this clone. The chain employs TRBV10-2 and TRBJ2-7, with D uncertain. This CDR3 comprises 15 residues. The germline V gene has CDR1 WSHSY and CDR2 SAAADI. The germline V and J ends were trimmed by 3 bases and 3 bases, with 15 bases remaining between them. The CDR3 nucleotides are TGCGCCAGCAGTGAATCGGCCAACTTGAACTACGAGCAGTACTTC. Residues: CASSESANLNYEQYF.

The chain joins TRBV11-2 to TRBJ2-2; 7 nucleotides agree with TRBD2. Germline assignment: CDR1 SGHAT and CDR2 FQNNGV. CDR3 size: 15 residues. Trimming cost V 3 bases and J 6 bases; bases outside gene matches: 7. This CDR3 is CASSFGLVFPGELFF. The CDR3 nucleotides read TGTGCCAGCAGCTTTGGACTAGTGTTTCCCGGGGAGCTGTTTTTT.

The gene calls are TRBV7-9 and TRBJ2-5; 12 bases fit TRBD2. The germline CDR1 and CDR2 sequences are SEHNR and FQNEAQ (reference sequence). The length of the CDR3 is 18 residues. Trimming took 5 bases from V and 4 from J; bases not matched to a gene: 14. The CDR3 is CASSRRAGGLAGIETQYF. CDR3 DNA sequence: TGTGCCAGCAGCAGAAGGGCAGGTGGACTAGCGGGAATAGAGACCCAGTACTTC.

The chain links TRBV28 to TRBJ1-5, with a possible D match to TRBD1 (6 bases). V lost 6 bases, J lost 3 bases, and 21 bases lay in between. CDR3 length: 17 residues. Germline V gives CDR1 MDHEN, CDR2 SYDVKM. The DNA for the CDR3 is TGTGCCAGCAGGGAAAACAGGGCCGCTGTTGCCAATCAGCCCCAGCATTTT. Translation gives CASRENRAAVANQPQHF.

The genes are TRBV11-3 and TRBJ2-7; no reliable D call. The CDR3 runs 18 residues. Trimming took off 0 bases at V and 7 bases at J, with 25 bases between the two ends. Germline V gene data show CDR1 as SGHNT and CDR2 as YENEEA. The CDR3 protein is CASSLDQVRVFILTEQYF. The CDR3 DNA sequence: TGTGCCAGCAGCTTAGATCAGGTCCGGGTCTTTATTCTTACGGAGCAGTACTTC. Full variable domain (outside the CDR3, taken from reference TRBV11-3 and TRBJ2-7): EAGVVQSPRYKIIEKKQPVAFWCNPISGHNTLYWYLQNLGQGPELLIRYENEEAVDDSQLPKDRFSAERLKGVDSTLKIQPAELGDSAVYLCASSLDQVRVFILTEQYFGPGTRLTVT.

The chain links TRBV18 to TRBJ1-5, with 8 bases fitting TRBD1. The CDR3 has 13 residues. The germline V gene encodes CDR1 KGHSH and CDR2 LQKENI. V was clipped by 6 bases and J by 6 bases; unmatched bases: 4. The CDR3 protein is CASSDRDIQPQHF. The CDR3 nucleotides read TGTGCCAGCTCGGACAGGGATATTCAGCCCCAGCATTTT.

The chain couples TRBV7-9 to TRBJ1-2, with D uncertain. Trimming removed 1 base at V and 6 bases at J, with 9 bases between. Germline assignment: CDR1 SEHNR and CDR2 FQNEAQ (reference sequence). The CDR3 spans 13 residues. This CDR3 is CASSLVEWHGYTF. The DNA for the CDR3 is TGTGCCAGCAGCTTAGTCGAGTGGCATGGCTACACCTTC.

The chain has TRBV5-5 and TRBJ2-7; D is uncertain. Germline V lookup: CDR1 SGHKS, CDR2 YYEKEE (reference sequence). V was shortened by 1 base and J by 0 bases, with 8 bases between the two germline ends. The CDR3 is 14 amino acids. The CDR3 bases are TGTGCCAGCAGCTTGCAAGTCAACTCCTACGAGCAGTACTTC. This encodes CASSLQVNSYEQYF.

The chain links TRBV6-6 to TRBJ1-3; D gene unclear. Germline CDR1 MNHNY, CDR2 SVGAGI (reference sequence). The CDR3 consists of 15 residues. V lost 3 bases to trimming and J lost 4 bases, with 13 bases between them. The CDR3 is CASSYPRTAGNTIYF. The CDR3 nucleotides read TGTGCCAGCAGTTATCCCAGGACCGCCGGAAACACCATATATTTT.

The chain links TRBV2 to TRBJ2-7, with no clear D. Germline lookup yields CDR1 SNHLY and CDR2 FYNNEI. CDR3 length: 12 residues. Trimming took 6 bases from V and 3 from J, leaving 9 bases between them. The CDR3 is CASSRNNYEQYF. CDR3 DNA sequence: TGTGCCAGCAGCCGGAACAACTACGAGCAGTACTTC.

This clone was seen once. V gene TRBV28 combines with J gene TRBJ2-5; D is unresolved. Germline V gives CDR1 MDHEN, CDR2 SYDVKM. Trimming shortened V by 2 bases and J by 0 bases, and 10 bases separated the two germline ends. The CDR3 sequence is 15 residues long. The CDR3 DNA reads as TGTGCCAGCAGTTTAACGTCCAGGAACCAAGAGACCCAGTACTTC. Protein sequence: CASSLTSRNQETQYF.

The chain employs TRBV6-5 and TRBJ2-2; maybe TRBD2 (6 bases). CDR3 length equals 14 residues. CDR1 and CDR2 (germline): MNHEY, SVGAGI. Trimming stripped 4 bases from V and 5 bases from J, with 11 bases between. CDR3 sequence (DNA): TGTGCCAGCAGTTCGGGGGTAGAAACCGGGGAGCTGTTTTTT. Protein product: CASSSGVETGELFF.

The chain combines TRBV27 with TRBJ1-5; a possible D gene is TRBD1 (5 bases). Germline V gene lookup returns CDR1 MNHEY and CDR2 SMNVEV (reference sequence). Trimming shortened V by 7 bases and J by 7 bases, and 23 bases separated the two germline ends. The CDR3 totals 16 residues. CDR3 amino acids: CASTGSVGRRGQPQHF. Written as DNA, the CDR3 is TGTGCCAGCACTGGGTCGGTGGGGCGCCGTGGACAGCCCCAGCATTTT.

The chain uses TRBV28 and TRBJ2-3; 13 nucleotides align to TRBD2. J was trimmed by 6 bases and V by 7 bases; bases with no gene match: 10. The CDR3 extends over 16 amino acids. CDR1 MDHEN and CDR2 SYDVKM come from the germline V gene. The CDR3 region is CASTGTSGRATDTQYF. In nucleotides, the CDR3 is TGTGCCAGCACGGGAACTAGCGGGAGGGCCACGGATACGCAGTATTTT.

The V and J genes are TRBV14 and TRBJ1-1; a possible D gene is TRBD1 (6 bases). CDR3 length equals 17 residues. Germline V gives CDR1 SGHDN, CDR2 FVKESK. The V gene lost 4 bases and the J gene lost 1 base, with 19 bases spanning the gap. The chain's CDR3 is CASSRTVWGRGNTEAFF. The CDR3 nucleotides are TGTGCCAGCAGCCGGACGGTCTGGGGGCGGGGGAACACTGAAGCTTTCTTT. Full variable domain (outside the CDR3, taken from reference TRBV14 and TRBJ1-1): EAGVTQFPSHSVIEKGQTVTLRCDPISGHDNLYWYRRVMGKEIKFLLHFVKESKQDESGMPNNRFLAERTGGTYSTLKVQPAELEDSGVYFCASSRTVWGRGNTEAFFGQGTRLTVV.

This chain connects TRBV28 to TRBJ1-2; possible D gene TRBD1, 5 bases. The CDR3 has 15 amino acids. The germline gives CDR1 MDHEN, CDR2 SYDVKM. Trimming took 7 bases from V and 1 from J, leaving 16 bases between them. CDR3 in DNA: TGTGCCAGCACCCAGGCAGGGAATAATAACTATGGCTACACCTTC. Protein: CASTQAGNNNYGYTF.

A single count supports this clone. Here the CDR3 DNA reads TGTGCCAGCAGCTCGGGGGGAGAGGGCGAGCAGTACTTC. Its protein product is CASSSGGEGEQYF. This chain uses TRBV11-2 with TRBJ2-7, with TRBD2 matching over 7 bases. Trimming removed 4 bases from V and 6 bases from J; junction bases left unmatched: 6. CDR3 length equals 13 residues. CDR1 and CDR2 from the germline V gene are SGHAT and FQNNGV.

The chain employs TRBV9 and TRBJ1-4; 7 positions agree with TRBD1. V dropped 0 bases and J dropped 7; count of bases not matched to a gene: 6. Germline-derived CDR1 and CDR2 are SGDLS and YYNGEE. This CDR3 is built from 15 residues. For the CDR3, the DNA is TGTGCCAGCAGCGTAGGACAGGGAGGTGGTGAAAAACTGTTTTTT. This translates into CASSVGQGGGEKLFF.

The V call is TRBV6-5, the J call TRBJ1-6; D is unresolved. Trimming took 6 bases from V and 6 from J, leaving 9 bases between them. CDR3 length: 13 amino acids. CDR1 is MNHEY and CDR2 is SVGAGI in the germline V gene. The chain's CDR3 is CASRPDFNSPLHF. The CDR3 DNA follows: TGTGCCAGCAGACCAGACTTTAATTCACCCCTCCACTTT.

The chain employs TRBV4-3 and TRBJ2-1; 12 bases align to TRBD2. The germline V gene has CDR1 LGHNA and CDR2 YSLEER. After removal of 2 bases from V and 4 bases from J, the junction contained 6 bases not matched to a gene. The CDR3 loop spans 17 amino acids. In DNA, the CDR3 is TGCGCCAGCAGCCAAACCCGACTAGCGGGAGCGTACAATGAGCAGTTCTTC. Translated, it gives CASSQTRLAGAYNEQFF.

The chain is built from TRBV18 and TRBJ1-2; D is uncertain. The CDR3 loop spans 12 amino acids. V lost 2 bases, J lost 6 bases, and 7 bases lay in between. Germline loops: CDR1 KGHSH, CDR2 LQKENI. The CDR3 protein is CASSPSGDGYTF. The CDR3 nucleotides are TGTGCCAGCTCACCATCCGGGGATGGCTACACCTTC.

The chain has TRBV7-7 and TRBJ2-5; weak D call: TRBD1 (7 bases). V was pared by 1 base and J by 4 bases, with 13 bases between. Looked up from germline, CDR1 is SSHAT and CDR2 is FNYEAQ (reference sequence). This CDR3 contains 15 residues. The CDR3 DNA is TGTGCCAGCAGCTTAGGACAGGGAGGCACAGAGACCCAGTACTTC. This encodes CASSLGQGGTETQYF.